What follows are 5 T cell receptor beta chains derived from one specimen sequenced in a study of low-dose radiotherapy and immunotherapy resistance in tumors. Time point here: after trial treatment. Treatment of the sample: LDRT plus nivolumab, ipilimumab, low-dose cyclophosphamide and aspirin (RACIN trial). cDNA synthesis used a TRAV/TRBV-specific primer set for both chains. TCRs were put through roughly 19 PCR cycles of amplification with Phusion. A constant-region primer and the V-primer adapter served as the primer pair. TCRdb reprocessed the reads via MiXCR and lists one record per CDR3 protein. The data contain roughly 38,000 distinct CDR3 sequences, around 21% of them singletons. This specimen was PBMCs, taken after low-dose radiotherapy plus immunotherapy. These receptors were obtained from a female donor with ovarian cancer.

This clonotype was seen repeatedly, ten times or more. This rearrangement joins TRBV7-2 to TRBJ1-1, with TRBD1 as a possible D gene (6 bases). This CDR3 has 14 amino acids. In germline, CDR1 is SGHTA, CDR2 FQGNSA. V gave up 3 bases and J gave up 11 bases, with 19 bases separating them. The CDR3 sequence: CASSFMTGGAGAFF. CDR3 bases: TGTGCCAGCAGCTTTATGACAGGTGGAGCTGGGGCTTTCTTT. Supplemented by reference TRBV7-2 and TRBJ1-1, the full variable domain reads GAGVSQSPSNKVTEKGKDVELRCDPISGHTALYWYRQSLGQGLEFLIYFQGNSAPDKSGLPSDRFSAERTGGSVSTLTIQRTQQEDSAVYLCASSFMTGGAGAFFGQGTRLTVV.

Details on this clonotype: A read error is likely here: a far larger clone is one base away. V is TRBV2 and J is TRBJ2-1; 7 bases map to TRBD1. Trimming at V came to 6 bases and at J to 10 bases, leaving 9 bases not matched to a gene. Germline CDR1 is SNHLY and CDR2 is FYNNEI. The CDR3 contains 13 residues. CDR3 nucleotide sequence: TGTGCCAGCAGCCTACAGGGGACCCCCGAGCAGTTCTTC. Amino acids: CASSLQGTPEQFF.

This clonotype was observed many times. This sequence joins TRBV19 and TRBJ2-7; D uncertain. Germline V gene sequence: CDR1 LNHDA, CDR2 SQIVND (reference sequence). With 1 base removed from V and 0 bases from J, the gap between germline ends came to 4 bases. This CDR3 contains 13 residues. The CDR3 protein is CASSIVDSYEQYF. CDR3 nucleotide sequence: TGTGCCAGTAGTATAGTGGACTCCTACGAGCAGTACTTC.

The sample holds many counts of this clonotype. The gene calls are TRBV9 and TRBJ1-6, with 8 bases lining up with TRBD1. This CDR3 is 15 amino acids long. Germline V CDR1 and CDR2: SGDLS, YYNGEE. The V gene end was trimmed by 3 bases and the J gene end by 7 bases; junction bases not matched to a gene: 6. The CDR3 DNA reads as TGTGCCAGCAGCGGAGGACAGGGAGGGAATTCACCCCTCCACTTT. It specifies CASSGGQGGNSPLHF.

This clonotype appeared a few times. The V and J genes are TRBV12-3 or TRBV12-4 and TRBJ1-4; D may be TRBD1 (5 bases). The CDR3 covers 15 residues. The germline V and J ends were trimmed by 6 bases and 0 bases, with 11 bases remaining between them. The DNA for the CDR3 is TGTGCCAGCAGGCAGGGACTTTCAACTAATGAAAAACTGTTTTTT. Translating gives CASRQGLSTNEKLFF.